This T cell receptor beta chain was obtained from a study of cytomegalovirus exposure and HLA in healthy donors (dated by TCRdb to 2017 to 2019). About the full investigation: An earlier analysis of around 600 of the donors reported approximately 270 Gb of sequence data and around 110 million unique TCR beta sequences from roughly 180 million T cells. HLA typing covered class I and class II loci at four-digit resolution. The number of typed donors differed by locus: roughly 629-640 for A, B, C, DRB1 and DQB1; 522 for DQA1; some 590 for DPA1; and 400 to 480 for DPB1. Because of strong linkage in the cohort, roughly 5 DR-DQ haplotypes were treated as single units for association and clustering. On average, around 240,000 unique TCR beta nucleotide sequences were sequenced per donor among some 420 genotyped donors of the cohort, with roughly 18% of those sequences being non-productive. Rather than using new phenotypic data, the later analysis identified candidate immune exposures from TCR beta sequences and from how often those sequences occurred across donors. The study profiled the T cell repertoires of 666 subjects by immunosequencing and related them to cytomegalovirus serostatus. To study patterns of TCR occurrence, a later analysis re-analyzed previously published TCR beta repertoires from several hundred donors and added high-resolution HLA genotyping. All discovery cohort repertoires had been generated on a single sequencing platform. A later genetic analysis took genome-wide SNP genotypes for about 55% of the roughly 700 donors and used that subset as a discovery cohort. To predict cytomegalovirus infection status, the study brought together high-throughput TCR immunosequencing, statistical association of individual TCRs with disease status, and machine learning. Approximately 300 gigabases of sequencing data and 70 million to 95 million unique TCR sequences made up an early release that covered approximately 700 HLA-typed donors. Along with the approximately 650-subject first cohort, a separate validation cohort of over 90 different subjects was used. Donor age, sex, ethnicity and CMV serostatus were compiled alongside the repertoire data. Of the 350 to 400 genotyped donors, approximately 83% fell in the genetic ancestry cluster associated with self-reported Caucasian donors. In an earlier analysis of more than 550 of the donors, high-throughput TCR beta sequencing was used to judge whether each TCR beta V gene segment behaved as functional or pseudogenic. The study was designed to test whether signatures of past pathogen exposure could be identified by cataloging public T cell receptors. General study outcomes and caveats: Because some donors lacked HLA typing at each locus, the association tests relied only on the typed subset. A further reported finding was that TCR beta sequences accurately predicted the HLA-A and HLA-B alleles for most subjects in the first cohort. Only TCR beta chains were sequenced in this cohort, and the absence of alpha or paired-chain data limited detectable features. At a false discovery rate of 0.05, a later analysis linked under 20,000 TCR beta sequences to specific HLA alleles. The study gave a list of under 200 TCR beta chains associated with cytomegalovirus. The classifier was reported to diagnose cytomegalovirus status with high specificity and sensitivity in both the original and validation cohorts. The authors suggested that the approach could potentially be extended to other disease states and immunological phenotypes. Because counts were too low, 15 or so rarely observed V segments, including chromosome 9 orphons, were excluded from the earlier analysis of a few hundred of the donors. A later analysis found that most CMV-associated TCR beta chains appeared HLA-restricted, with HLA associations seemingly driven largely by CMV exposure. Correlated functional status among segregating V segments might reflect linkage disequilibrium, but an unknown experimental factor could not be ruled out. For the cohort, immune exposure information was limited to CMV serostatus. An association between a missense DCLRE1C variant and V-gene and J-gene trimming of TCR beta chains was found in a later genetic analysis and replicated in an independent cohort. In a later analysis, HLA-associated TCR beta chains were found to be more clonally expanded and to have lower generation probabilities than equally common non-associated chains. A later genetic analysis reported fewer N-insertions in productive TCRs among donors in an Asian-associated ancestry cluster than the roughly 690-donor mean. Strong co-occurrence of HLA alleles, especially DR and DQ, made assigning TCR associations to individual alleles difficult. According to a later analysis, parvovirus B19, influenza, CMV and Epstein-Barr virus appeared linked to several top co-occurrence clusters. Three of the identified cytomegalovirus-associated TCR beta chains were confirmed in vitro to be specific for cytomegalovirus antigens. A later analysis found that TCR association rates varied across HLA loci, with DRB1 alleles showing the most associated TCRs and HLA-C alleles the fewest. In an earlier analysis of 450 to 750 of the donors, most TCR beta V segments appeared in productive rearrangements about 87% or about 30% of the time, broadly matching IMGT annotations. The sequencing pipeline was judged likely to have produced a cluster of highly shared sequence variants as a technical artifact. Roughly uniform sequencing depth across donors was assumed in presence/absence analyses, although this assumption may not hold. While some public TCRs were present in many individuals, most TCR sequences turned up only very rarely across donors.

The cohort was made up of about 670 healthy bone marrow donors. At the time of sampling, every cohort member was nominally healthy, though immune exposures that went unrecorded were likely present. The donor tested CMV seropositive and was one of the 289 seropositive cohort members. A peripheral blood sample was collected from each donor, and TCR beta sequencing was performed on peripheral blood mononuclear cells. Genomic DNA was extracted from the blood cell samples with the Qiagen DNeasy Blood Extraction Kit. On this clone itself: The antigen it recognizes is unknown. The sample holds no much larger clone one base away, and base qualities are not on file.

Receptor amplification or capture employed the immunoSEQ multiplex PCR assay. The multiplex PCR relied on a mix of 60 forward primers for TCR Vbeta segments and 13 reverse primers for TCR Jbeta segments. A multiplex PCR assay on genomic DNA amplified the CDR3 region of rearranged TCR beta genes. Amplified TCR beta libraries were sequenced as 87-base-pair reads on the Illumina HiSeq System. Per the authors' processing: A later analysis counted approximately 74 million unique TCR beta chains across the 640 or so repertoires, and 10 million to 11 million of these chains were shared by at least two donors. To remove PCR and sequencing errors, raw reads were error-corrected and collapsed into unique sequences using a nearest-neighbor algorithm that merged closely related sequences. V, D and J gene segments were assigned by aligning CDR3 sequences to IMGT reference sequences. For a sequence to be retained, at least a six-nucleotide match to both a V gene segment and a J gene segment was required. Rearrangements were classified as productive when the CDR3 lacked stop codons and remained in frame with V and J, and all other rearrangements were classified as non-productive. CDR3 was defined by IMGT convention, running from the second conserved V-encoded cysteine to the conserved J-encoded phenylalanine. Sequences without an unambiguous match to a single V gene segment were excluded from the earlier analysis of a few hundred of the donors. In an earlier analysis of about 590 of the donors, a V segment was called functional when productive rearrangements were above 56.7%, and segregating when the standard deviation between donors exceeded 5%. To diagnose cytomegalovirus status from the catalog of TCR beta chain sequences, a statistical classification framework was built. In a later analysis, V and J genes were assigned by comparing TCR nucleotide sequences against IMGT/GENE-DB human TR gene sequences. A later analysis assigned CDR3 sequences and most-parsimonious VDJ recombination scenarios with the TCRdist pipeline. In a later analysis, every TCR beta chain was defined by the combination of its CDR3 amino acid sequence and its V-gene family, and reads without a unique V-gene family were dropped. In a later analysis, 500 to 700 highly shared, low-generation-probability nucleotide sequences were removed to address suspected cross-contamination and a sequencing artifact. For each public chain, a later analysis derived a clonal expansion index from normalized ranks of inferred template counts within each repertoire. A later analysis computed generation probabilities with a VDJ recombination model fitted to out-of-frame rearrangements, and checked the results against IGoR. In a later analysis, TCR-TCR, TCR-HLA and TCR-CMV co-occurrence was scored with hypergeometric tests, and a repertoire-size bias correction was applied to TCR pairs. To estimate false discovery rates, a later analysis permuted the HLA or CMV assignments 20 times. In a later analysis, co-occurring TCRs were grouped using DBSCAN, with TCRdist sequence similarity added in when clustering inside HLA-allele-positive subsets. Co-occurrence clustering excluded repertoires with fewer than 30,000 or more than 120,000 public chains, plus five with anomalous nucleotide sharing. TCRdb provides this immuneACCESS table in a form limited to in-frame rearrangements. Some clones are lacking; in checked studies, under half of them reflect an unresolved V gene, and why the rest are absent is not known. D and trimming were read from the DNA, whereas the V and J calls and clone size are those reported in that table. For this sample the table gives about 190,000 clones, of which 77% were detected only once. The ten largest clonotypes hold less than 2.5% of the sample.

The TCR was taken from a woman aged 25 to 45 in good health and CMV-seropositive. The specimen sequenced was PBMCs.

The sequenced DNA: TGCGCCAGCAGCCCGACTAGAACCGGGGAGCTGTTTTTT. Its amino acids are CASSPTRTGELFF. The chain is encoded by TRBV5-1 joined to TRBJ2-2; TRBD2 might be the D gene, on 6 matching bases. CDR1 SGHRS and CDR2 YFSETQ were looked up in the germline V gene. V loses 4 bases of germline sequence and J loses 5 bases, and the interval between the two ends is 9 bases. The CDR3 numbers 13 residues from cysteine through phenylalanine. Here the CDR3 DNA is all that survives: 39 bases in frame from base 1.